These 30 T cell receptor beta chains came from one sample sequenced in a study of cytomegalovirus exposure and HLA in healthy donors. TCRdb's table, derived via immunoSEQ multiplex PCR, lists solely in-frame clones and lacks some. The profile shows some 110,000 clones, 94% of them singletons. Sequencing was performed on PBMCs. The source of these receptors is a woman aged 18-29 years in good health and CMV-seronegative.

CDR3 sequence: CASRNSLAGGAADTQYF. In DNA form, the CDR3 reads TGCGCCAGCAGGAATTCCCTAGCGGGGGGGGCAGCAGATACGCAGTATTTT. This chain joins TRBV5-1 and TRBJ2-3, with TRBD2 identical over 12 bases. The trim removed 5 bases at V and 4 bases at J, leaving 11 bases unmatched. The V gene's germline CDR1 is SGHRS and CDR2 YFSETQ. The CDR3 has 17 residues.

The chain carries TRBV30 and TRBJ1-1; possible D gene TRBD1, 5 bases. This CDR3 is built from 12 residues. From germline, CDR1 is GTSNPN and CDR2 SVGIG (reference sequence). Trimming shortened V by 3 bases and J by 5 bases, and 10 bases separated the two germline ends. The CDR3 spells CAWSGSGTEAFF. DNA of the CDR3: TGTGCCTGGAGCGGGTCAGGGACTGAAGCTTTCTTT.

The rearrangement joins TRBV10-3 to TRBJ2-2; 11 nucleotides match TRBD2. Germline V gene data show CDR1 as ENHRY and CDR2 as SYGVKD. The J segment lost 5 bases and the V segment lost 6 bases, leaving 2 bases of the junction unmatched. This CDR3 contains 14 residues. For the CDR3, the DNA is TGTGCCATCAGACTAGCGGGGGATACCGGGGAGCTGTTTTTT. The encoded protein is CAIRLAGDTGELFF.

CDR3 residues: CASSLVRQGGNEKLFF. CDR3 DNA sequence: TGTGCCAGCAGCTTAGTGCGTCAGGGAGGTAATGAAAAACTGTTTTTT. The chain uses TRBV11-2 and TRBJ1-4; tentatively, D is TRBD1 (5 bases). CDR3 size: 16 residues. V was pared by 1 base and J by 4 bases, with 13 bases between. Germline V gene data show CDR1 as SGHAT and CDR2 as FQNNGV.

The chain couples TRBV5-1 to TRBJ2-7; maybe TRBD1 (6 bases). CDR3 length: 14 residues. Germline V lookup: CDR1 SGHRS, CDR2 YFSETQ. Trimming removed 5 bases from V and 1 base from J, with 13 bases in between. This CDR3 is CASSLTGNSYEQYF. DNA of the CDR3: TGCGCCAGCAGTCTCACAGGGAATTCCTACGAGCAGTACTTC.

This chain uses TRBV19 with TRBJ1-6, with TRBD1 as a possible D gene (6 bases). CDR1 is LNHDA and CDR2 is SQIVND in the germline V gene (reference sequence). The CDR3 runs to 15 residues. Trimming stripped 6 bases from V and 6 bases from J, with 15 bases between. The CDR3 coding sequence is TGTGCCAGTAGCCAAATGGACAGAGTTAATTCACCCCTCCACTTT. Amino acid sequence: CASSQMDRVNSPLHF.

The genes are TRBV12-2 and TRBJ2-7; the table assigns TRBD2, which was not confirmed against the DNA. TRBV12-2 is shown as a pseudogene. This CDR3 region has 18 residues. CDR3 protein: CASRSRYVRGARRGEQYF. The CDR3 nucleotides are TGTGCAAGTCGCTCCCGTTATGTTCGGGGGGCTCGTAGGGGCGAGCAGTACTTC.

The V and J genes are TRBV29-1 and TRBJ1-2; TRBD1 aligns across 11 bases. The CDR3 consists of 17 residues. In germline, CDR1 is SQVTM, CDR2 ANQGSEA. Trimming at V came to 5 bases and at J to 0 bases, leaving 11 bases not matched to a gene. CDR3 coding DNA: TGCAGCGTTATTAGGGGACAGGGGGGGATAGCTAACTATGGCTACACCTTC. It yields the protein CSVIRGQGGIANYGYTF.

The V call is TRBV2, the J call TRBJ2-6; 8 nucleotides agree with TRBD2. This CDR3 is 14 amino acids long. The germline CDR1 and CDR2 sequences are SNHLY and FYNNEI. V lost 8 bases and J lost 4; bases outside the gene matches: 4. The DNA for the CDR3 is TGTGCCAGCGGACTAGCCGACGGGGCCAACGTCCTGACTTTC. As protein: CASGLADGANVLTF.

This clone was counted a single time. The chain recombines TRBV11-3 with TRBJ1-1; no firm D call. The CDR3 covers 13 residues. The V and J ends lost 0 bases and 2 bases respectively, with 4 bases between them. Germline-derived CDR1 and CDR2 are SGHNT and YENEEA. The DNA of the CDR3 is TGTGCCAGCAGCTTAGAGTATAACACTGAAGCTTTCTTT. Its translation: CASSLEYNTEAFF. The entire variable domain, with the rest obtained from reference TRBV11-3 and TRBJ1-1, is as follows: EAGVVQSPRYKIIEKKQPVAFWCNPISGHNTLYWYLQNLGQGPELLIRYENEEAVDDSQLPKDRFSAERLKGVDSTLKIQPAELGDSAVYLCASSLEYNTEAFFGQGTRLTVV.

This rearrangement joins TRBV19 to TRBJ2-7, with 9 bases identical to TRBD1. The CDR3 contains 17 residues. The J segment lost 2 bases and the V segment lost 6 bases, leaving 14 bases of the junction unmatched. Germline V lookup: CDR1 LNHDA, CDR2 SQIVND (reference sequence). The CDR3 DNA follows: TGTGCCAGTAGCTCCCTCGCCGGGACAGGGATCCCCTACGAGCAGTACTTC. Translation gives CASSSLAGTGIPYEQYF.

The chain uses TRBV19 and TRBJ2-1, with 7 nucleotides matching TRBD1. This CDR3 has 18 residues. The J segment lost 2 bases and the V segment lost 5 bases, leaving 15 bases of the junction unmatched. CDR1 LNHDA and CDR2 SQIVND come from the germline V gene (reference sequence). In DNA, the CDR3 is TGTGCCAGTAGTTCCCACCTCGACAGGGTGATAGCCTACAATGAGCAGTTCTTC. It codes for CASSSHLDRVIAYNEQFF.

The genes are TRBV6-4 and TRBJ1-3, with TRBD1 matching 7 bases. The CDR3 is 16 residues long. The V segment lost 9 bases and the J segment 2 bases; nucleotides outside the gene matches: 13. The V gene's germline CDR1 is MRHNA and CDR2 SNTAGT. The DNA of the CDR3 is TGTGCCAGGGTCCGCCCAGGGGGGCTCACTGGAAACACCATATATTTT. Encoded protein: CARVRPGGLTGNTIYF.

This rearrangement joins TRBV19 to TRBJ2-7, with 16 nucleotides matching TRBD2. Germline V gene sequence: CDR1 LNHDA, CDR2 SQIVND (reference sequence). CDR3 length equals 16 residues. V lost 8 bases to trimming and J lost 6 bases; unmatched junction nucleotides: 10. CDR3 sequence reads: CASSAGLAGGPSEQYF. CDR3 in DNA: TGTGCCAGTTCTGCGGGACTAGCGGGAGGGCCATCCGAGCAGTACTTC.

CDR3 sequence reads: CASRGQGSDEQYF. CDR3 coding DNA: TGTGCCAGCAGGGGGCAGGGTTCTGACGAGCAGTACTTC. V is TRBV6-6 and J is TRBJ2-7, with D possibly matching TRBD1 (5 bases). Germline V lookup: CDR1 MNHNY, CDR2 SVGAGI (reference sequence). V lost 6 bases, J lost 5 bases, and 14 bases lay in between. The CDR3 length is 13 residues.

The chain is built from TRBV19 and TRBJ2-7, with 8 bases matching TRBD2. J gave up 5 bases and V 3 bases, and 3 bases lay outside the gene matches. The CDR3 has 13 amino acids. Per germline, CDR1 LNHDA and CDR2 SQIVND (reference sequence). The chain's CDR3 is CASSMGTSNEQYF. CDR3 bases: TGTGCCAGTAGTATGGGGACTAGTAACGAGCAGTACTTC.

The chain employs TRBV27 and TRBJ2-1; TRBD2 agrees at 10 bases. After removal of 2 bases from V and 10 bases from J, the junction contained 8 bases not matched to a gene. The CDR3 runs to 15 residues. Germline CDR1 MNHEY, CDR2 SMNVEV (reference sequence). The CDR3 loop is CASSLKREGRGEQFF. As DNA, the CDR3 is TGTGCCAGCAGTTTAAAGCGGGAGGGCCGAGGAGAGCAGTTCTTC.

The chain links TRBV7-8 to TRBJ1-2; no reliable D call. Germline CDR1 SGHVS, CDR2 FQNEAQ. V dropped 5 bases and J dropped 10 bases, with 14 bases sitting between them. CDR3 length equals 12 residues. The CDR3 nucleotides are TGTGCCAGCAGCCTTGGTGACCGGGACTACACCTTC. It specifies CASSLGDRDYTF. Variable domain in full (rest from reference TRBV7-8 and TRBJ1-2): GAGVSQSPRYKVAKRGQDVALRCDPISGHVSLFWYQQALGQGPEFLTYFQNEAQLDKSGLPSDRFFAERPEGSVSTLKIQRTQQEDSAVYLCASSLGDRDYTFGSGTRLTVV.

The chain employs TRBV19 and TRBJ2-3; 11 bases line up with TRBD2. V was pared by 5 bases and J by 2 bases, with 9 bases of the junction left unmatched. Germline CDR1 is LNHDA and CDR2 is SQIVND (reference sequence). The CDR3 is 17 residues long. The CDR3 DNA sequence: TGTGCCAGTAGTGCCACTAGCGGGGGAGACCTCACAGATACGCAGTATTTT. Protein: CASSATSGGDLTDTQYF.

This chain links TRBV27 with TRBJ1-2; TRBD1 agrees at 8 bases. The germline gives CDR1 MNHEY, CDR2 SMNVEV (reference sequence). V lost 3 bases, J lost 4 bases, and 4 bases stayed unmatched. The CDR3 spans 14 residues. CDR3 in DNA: TGTGCCAGCAGTTTGACAGGGGATTCCTATGGCTACACCTTC. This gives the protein CASSLTGDSYGYTF.

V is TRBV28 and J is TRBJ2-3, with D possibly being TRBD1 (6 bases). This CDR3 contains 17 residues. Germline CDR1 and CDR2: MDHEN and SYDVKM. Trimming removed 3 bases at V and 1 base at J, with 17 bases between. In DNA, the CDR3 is TGTGCCAGCAGTTTTTTAGGGGGACGGGGTCGCACAGATACGCAGTATTTT. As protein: CASSFLGGRGRTDTQYF.

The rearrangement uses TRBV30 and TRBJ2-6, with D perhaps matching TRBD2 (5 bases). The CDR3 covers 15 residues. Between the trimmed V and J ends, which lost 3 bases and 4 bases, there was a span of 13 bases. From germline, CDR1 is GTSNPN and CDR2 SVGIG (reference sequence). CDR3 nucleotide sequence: TGTGCCTGGAGCTGGCCGGGGTCCGGGGCCAACGTCCTGACTTTC. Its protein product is CAWSWPGSGANVLTF. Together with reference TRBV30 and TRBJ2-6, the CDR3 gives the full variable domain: SQTIHQWPATLVQPVGSPLSLECTVEGTSNPNLYWYRQAAGRGLQLLFYSVGIGQISSEVPQNLSASRPQDRQFILSSKKLLLSDSGFYLCAWSWPGSGANVLTFGAGSRLTVL.

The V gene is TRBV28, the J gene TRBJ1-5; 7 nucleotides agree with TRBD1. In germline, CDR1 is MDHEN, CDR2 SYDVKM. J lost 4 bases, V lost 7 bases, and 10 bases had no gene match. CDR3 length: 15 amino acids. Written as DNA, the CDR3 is TGTGCCAGCACCTCCCCGGGCAGGGGGAATCAGCCCCAGCATTTT. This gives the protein CASTSPGRGNQPQHF.

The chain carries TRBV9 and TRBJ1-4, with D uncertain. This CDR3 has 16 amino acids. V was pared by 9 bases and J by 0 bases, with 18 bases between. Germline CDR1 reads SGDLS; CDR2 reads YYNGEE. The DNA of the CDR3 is TGTGCCACGCACTGCCGTCCGTTGGCAACTAATGAAAAACTGTTTTTT. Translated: CATHCRPLATNEKLFF.

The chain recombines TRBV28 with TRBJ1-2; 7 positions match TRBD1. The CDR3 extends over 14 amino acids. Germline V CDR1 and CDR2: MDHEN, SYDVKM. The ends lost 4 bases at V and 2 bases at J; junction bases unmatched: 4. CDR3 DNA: TGTGCCAGCAGTTCTGGACAGGCGAACTATGGCTACACCTTC. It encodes CASSSGQANYGYTF.

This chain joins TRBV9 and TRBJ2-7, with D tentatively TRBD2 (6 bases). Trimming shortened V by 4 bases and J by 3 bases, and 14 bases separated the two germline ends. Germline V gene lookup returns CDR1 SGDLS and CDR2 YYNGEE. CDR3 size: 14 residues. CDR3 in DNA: TGTGCCAGCAGCTCCGACGGGGGTCGCTACGAGCAGTACTTC. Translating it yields CASSSDGGRYEQYF.

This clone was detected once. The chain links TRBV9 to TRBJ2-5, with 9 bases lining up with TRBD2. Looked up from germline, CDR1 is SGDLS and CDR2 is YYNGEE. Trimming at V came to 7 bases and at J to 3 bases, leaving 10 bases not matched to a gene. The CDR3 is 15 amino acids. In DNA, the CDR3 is TGTGCCAGCGCGGTCGGCGGGGGGGTCGAAGAGACCCAGTACTTC. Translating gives CASAVGGGVEETQYF.

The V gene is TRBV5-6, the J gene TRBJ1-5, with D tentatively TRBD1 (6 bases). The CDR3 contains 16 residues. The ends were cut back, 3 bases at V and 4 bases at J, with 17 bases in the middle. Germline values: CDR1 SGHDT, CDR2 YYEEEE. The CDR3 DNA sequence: TGTGCCAGCAGCTCCTCTGCAGGGGTTCCTAATCAGCCCCAGCATTTT. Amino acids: CASSSSAGVPNQPQHF.

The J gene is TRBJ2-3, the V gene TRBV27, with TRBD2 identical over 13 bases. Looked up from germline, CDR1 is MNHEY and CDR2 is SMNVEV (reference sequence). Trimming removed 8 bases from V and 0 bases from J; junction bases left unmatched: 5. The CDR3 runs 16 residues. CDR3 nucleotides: TGTGCCAGCGGGACTAGCGGGATAATGAGCACAGATACGCAGTATTTT. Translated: CASGTSGIMSTDTQYF.

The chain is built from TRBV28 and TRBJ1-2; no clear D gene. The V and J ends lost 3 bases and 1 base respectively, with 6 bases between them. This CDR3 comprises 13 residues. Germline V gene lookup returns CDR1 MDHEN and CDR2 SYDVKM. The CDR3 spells CASSLTFNYGYTF. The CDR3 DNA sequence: TGTGCCAGCAGTTTGACTTTTAACTATGGCTACACCTTC.